The 21 T cell receptor beta chains below come from one sample, sequenced in a study of blood T cell repertoires in COVID-19. Clones were sequenced by immunoSEQ multiplex PCR, and TCRdb holds only the in-frame ones, with some missing. Of about 150,000 clones in the sample, 80% to 90% were seen once. Input material: peripheral blood. All receptors come from a woman aged 40 to 50 with acute or convalescent COVID-19.

This clone was seen a few times. This chain uses TRBV10-2 with TRBJ1-2, with D possibly matching TRBD1 (5 bases). The germline V gene has CDR1 WSHSY and CDR2 SAAADI. V lost 7 bases and J 8 bases, leaving 20 bases between the germline ends. The CDR3 has 14 amino acids. The CDR3 sequence: CASKRDSIPWGYTF. The CDR3 DNA sequence: TGCGCCAGCAAACGAGACAGTATCCCTTGGGGCTACACCTTC.

Comments on this clone: The identical CDR3 is also encoded by other nucleotide sequences in the sample. CDR3 sequence (DNA): TGCAGCGTTGATAGGGACATCCAAGAGACCCAGTACTTC. Translation gives CSVDRDIQETQYF. J is TRBJ2-5 and V is TRBV29-1; D might be TRBD1 (6 bases). Looked up from germline, CDR1 is SQVTM and CDR2 is ANQGSEA. The germline V and J ends were trimmed by 3 bases and 1 base, with 9 bases remaining between them. This CDR3 spans 13 amino acids. The full variable domain, completed using reference TRBV29-1 and TRBJ2-5, is SAVISQKPSRDICQRGTSLTIQCQVDSQVTMMFWYRQQPGQSLTLIATANQGSEATYESGFVIDKFPISRPNLTFSTLTVSNMSPEDSSIYLCSVDRDIQETQYFGPGTRLLVL.

This clone was observed a single time. The chain uses TRBV18 and TRBJ2-7, with 7 bases aligning to TRBD1. The CDR3 is 15 residues long. V shed 5 bases and J 1 base; nucleotides not matched to a gene: 8. Germline V gene sequence: CDR1 KGHSH, CDR2 LQKENI. CDR3 amino acids: CASSNLPGQSYEQYF. CDR3 bases: TGTGCCAGCTCAAACTTACCGGGACAGTCCTACGAGCAGTACTTC.

The rearrangement links TRBV6-5 to TRBJ2-7; 8 bases agree with TRBD2. J lost 4 bases, V lost 10 bases, and 12 bases had no gene match. There are 14 residues in the CDR3. Germline CDR1 reads MNHEY; CDR2 reads SVGAGI. The CDR3 region has the DNA TGTGCCACCCGGCCGGGACTAGGAGGGTACGAGCAGTACTTC. This encodes CATRPGLGGYEQYF.

This clone occurred a few times. V usage is TRBV2 and J usage is TRBJ1-5; TRBD1 might be the D (6 bases). V lost 7 bases to trimming and J lost 10 bases, with 17 bases between them. Looked up from germline, CDR1 is SNHLY and CDR2 is FYNNEI. The CDR3 is made up of 13 amino acids. The CDR3 sequence is CASTGGTISPQHF. CDR3 DNA sequence: TGTGCCAGCACGGGGGGGACAATCTCACCCCAGCATTTT.

The chain recombines TRBV6-5 with TRBJ2-1; 7 nucleotides align to TRBD1. CDR1 is MNHEY, CDR2 SVGAGI, per germline. This CDR3 has 14 amino acids. J gave up 5 bases and V 7 bases, and 8 bases lay outside the gene matches. The CDR3 coding sequence is TGTGCCAGCAACCCACAGGGGTCACACAATGAGCAGTTCTTC. It is translated as CASNPQGSHNEQFF.

CDR3 in amino acids: CAWSVWGLSSYTF. The CDR3 DNA sequence: TGTGCCTGGTCAGTCTGGGGGCTTTCGAGCTACACCTTC. The rearrangement uses TRBV30 and TRBJ1-2, with a tentative D call TRBD1 (6 bases). CDR3 length equals 13 residues. Trimming removed 5 bases at V and 9 bases at J, with 19 bases between. Germline CDR1 GTSNPN, CDR2 SVGIG (reference sequence).

The chain joins TRBV7-5 to TRBJ1-5; the table calls TRBD1, which could not be checked here. TRBV7-5 is annotated as a pseudogene. The CDR3 length is 19 residues. The CDR3 DNA is TGTGCCAGAAGCCTCCGGAGGTCTAACAGGGACAGAAAAGATCAGCCCCAGCATTTT. Amino acid sequence: CARSLRRSNRDRKDQPQHF.

The V call is TRBV6-5, the J call TRBJ2-5; no clear D. Per germline, CDR1 MNHEY and CDR2 SVGAGI. Trimming stripped 6 bases from V and 5 bases from J, with 4 bases between. The CDR3 loop spans 10 amino acids. The CDR3 spells CASRLETQYF. The CDR3 nucleotides read TGTGCCAGCAGACTGGAGACCCAGTACTTC.

The chain combines TRBV15 with TRBJ1-3; TRBD1 matches at 7 bases. The germline CDR1 and CDR2 sequences are LNHNV and YYDKDF (reference sequence). The CDR3 has 16 amino acids. The ends lost 2 bases at V and 0 bases at J; junction bases unmatched: 4. CDR3 nucleotides: TGTGCCACCAGCAGACGACAGGGACGCTCTGGAAACACCATATATTTT. This translates into CATSRRQGRSGNTIYF.

The rearrangement uses TRBV27 and TRBJ2-7; D remains unclear. CDR1 MNHEY and CDR2 SMNVEV come from the germline V gene (reference sequence). The CDR3 runs to 12 residues. The germline V and J ends were trimmed by 6 bases and 0 bases, with 6 bases remaining between them. CDR3 amino acids: CASRESSYEQYF. The CDR3, as DNA: TGTGCCAGCAGGGAGAGCTCCTACGAGCAGTACTTC.

The chain employs TRBV6-4 and TRBJ2-1; 9 positions agree with TRBD2. CDR1 and CDR2 from the germline V gene are MRHNA and SNTAGT. V lost 2 bases to trimming and J lost 9 bases; unmatched junction nucleotides: 8. The CDR3 covers 15 residues. The chain's CDR3 is CASSDRAGGPFEQFF. For the CDR3, the DNA is TGTGCCAGCAGTGACCGGGCGGGAGGGCCTTTTGAGCAGTTCTTC.

The chain couples TRBV12-5 to TRBJ2-3; 13 bases fit TRBD2. CDR3 length: 16 amino acids. The germline gives CDR1 LGHNT, CDR2 FRNRAP. With 6 bases clipped from V and 9 bases from J, the junction kept 12 bases outside the gene matches. CDR3 nucleotides: TGTGCTAGTGGACCGACTAGCGGGGGGCTGGGGCGGACGCAGTATTTT. Translating it yields CASGPTSGGLGRTQYF. The full variable domain, rest sourced from reference TRBV12-5 and TRBJ2-3, is DARVTQTPRHKVTEMGQEVTMRCQPILGHNTVFWYRQTMMQGLELLAYFRNRAPLDDSGMPKDRFSAEMPDATLATLKIQPSEPRDSAVYFCASGPTSGGLGRTQYFGPGTRLTVL.

This clone has a handful of counts. This chain connects TRBV7-2 to TRBJ1-2, with TRBD1 identical over 9 bases. V gave up 8 bases and J gave up 4 bases; unmatched junction bases: 8. This CDR3 spans 14 amino acids. Germline V gives CDR1 SGHTA, CDR2 FQGNSA. As DNA, the CDR3 is TGTGCCAGCTTCCGGGACAGGGAAATCTATGGCTACACCTTC. Its protein is CASFRDREIYGYTF.

The genes are TRBV11-1 and TRBJ2-7; possibly TRBD1 for D (6 bases). Deletions cut 6 bases from V and 3 bases from J, with 12 bases between. CDR1 is SGHAT, CDR2 FQDESV, per germline (reference sequence). This CDR3 is built from 13 residues. The CDR3 region is CASRRQVNYEQYF. Here the CDR3 DNA reads TGTGCCAGCAGACGACAGGTCAACTACGAGCAGTACTTC.

This clone was observed a single time. This chain connects TRBV19 to TRBJ2-5; TRBD2 matches at 7 bases. Germline CDR1 and CDR2: LNHDA and SQIVND (reference sequence). J gave up 2 bases and V 5 bases, and 11 bases lay outside the gene matches. This CDR3 has 16 residues. The CDR3, as DNA: TGTGCCAGTAGTCCAGACTGGGGGGGGACTCAAGAGACCCAGTACTTC. Its protein is CASSPDWGGTQETQYF.

The chain carries TRBV3-1 (or the pseudogene TRBV3-2) and TRBJ2-2, with 9 bases aligning to TRBD1. Germline V gives CDR1 LGHDT, CDR2 YNNKEL (reference sequence). This CDR3 has 19 amino acids. J was trimmed by 2 bases and V by 5 bases; bases with no gene match: 15. The CDR3 here is CASSFTRDRARLNTGELFF. CDR3 DNA: TGTGCCAGCAGCTTTACCCGGGACAGGGCCCGTCTTAACACCGGGGAGCTGTTTTTT.

The genes are TRBV29-1 and TRBJ2-7; 8 bases agree with TRBD1. The CDR3 spans 15 residues. Germline V gives CDR1 SQVTM, CDR2 ANQGSEA. V shed 0 bases and J 6 bases; nucleotides not matched to a gene: 10. CDR3 coding DNA: TGCAGCGTTGAAGATTGGGCAGGGGGCGAAGGCGAGCAGTACTTC. Protein: CSVEDWAGGEGEQYF.

The V call is TRBV12-3 or TRBV12-4, the J call TRBJ2-1, with D unclear. V was pared by 5 bases and J by 6 bases, with 11 bases between. The CDR3 totals 13 residues. The chain's CDR3 is CASSVVLSNEQFF. Written as DNA, the CDR3 is TGTGCCAGCAGTGTTGTCTTATCCAATGAGCAGTTCTTC.

This clone was observed a few times. V is TRBV27 and J is TRBJ2-7; 8 nucleotides match TRBD1. This CDR3 spans 15 amino acids. Unmatched junction bases numbered 11, after V lost 6 bases and J lost 4 bases. Germline assignment: CDR1 MNHEY and CDR2 SMNVEV (reference sequence). CDR3: CASRRIRDRGYEQYF. Written as DNA, the CDR3 is TGTGCCAGCAGGAGAATTCGAGACAGGGGTTACGAGCAGTACTTC.

The V call is TRBV6-1, the J call TRBJ2-7; TRBD2 is a possible D gene (5 bases). The germline V gene encodes CDR1 MNHNS and CDR2 SASEGT. With 3 bases removed from V and 6 bases from J, the gap between germline ends came to 12 bases. This CDR3 is 13 amino acids long. Written as DNA, the CDR3 is TGTGCCAGCAGTGACAGTTCTCGGGGCGAGCAGTACTTC. Protein: CASSDSSRGEQYF.